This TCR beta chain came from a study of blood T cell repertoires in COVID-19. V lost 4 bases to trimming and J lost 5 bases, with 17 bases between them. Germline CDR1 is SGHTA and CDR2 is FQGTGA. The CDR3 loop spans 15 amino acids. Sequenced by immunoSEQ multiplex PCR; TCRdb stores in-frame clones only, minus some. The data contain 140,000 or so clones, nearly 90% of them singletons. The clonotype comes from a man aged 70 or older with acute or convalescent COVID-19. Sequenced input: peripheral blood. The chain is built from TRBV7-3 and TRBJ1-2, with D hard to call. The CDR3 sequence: CASSSLTGEVYGYTF. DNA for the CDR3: TGTGCCAGCAGCTCACTGACCGGGGAGGTGTATGGCTACACCTTC.